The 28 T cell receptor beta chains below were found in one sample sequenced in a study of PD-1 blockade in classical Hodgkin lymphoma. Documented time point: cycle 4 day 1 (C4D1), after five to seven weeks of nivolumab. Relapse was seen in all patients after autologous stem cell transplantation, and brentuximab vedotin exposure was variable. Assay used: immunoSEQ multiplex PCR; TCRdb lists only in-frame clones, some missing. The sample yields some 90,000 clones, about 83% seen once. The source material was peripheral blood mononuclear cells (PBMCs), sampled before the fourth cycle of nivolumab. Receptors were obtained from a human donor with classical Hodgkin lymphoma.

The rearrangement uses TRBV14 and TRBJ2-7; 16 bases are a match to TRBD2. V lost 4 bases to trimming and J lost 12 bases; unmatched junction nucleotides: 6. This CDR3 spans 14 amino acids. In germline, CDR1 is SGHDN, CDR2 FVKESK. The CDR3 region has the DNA TGTGCCAGCAGCCGGGGACTAGCGGGAGGGCCCCCGTACTTC. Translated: CASSRGLAGGPPYF. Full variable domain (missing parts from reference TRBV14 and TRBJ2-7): EAGVTQFPSHSVIEKGQTVTLRCDPISGHDNLYWYRRVMGKEIKFLLHFVKESKQDESGMPNNRFLAERTGGTYSTLKVQPAELEDSGVYFCASSRGLAGGPPYFGPGTRLTVT.

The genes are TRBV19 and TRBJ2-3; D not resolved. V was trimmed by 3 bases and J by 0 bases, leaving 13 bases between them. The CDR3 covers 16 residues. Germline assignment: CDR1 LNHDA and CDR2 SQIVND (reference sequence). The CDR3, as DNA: TGTGCCAGTAGTATGTTGGGAACGCCAAGCACAGATACGCAGTATTTT. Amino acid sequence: CASSMLGTPSTDTQYF.

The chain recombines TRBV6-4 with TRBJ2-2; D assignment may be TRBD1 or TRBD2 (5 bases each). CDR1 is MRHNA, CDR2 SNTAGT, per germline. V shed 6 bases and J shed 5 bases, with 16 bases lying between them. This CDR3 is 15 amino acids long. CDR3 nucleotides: TGTGCCAGCAGCGTCATCGGGGACGGAACCGGGGAGCTGTTTTTT. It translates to CASSVIGDGTGELFF.

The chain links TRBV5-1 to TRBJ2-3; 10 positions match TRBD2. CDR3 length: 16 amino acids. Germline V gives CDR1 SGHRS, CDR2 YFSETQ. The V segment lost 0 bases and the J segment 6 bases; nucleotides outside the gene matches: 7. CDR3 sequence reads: CASSLGLAGASDTQYF. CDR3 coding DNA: TGCGCCAGCAGCTTGGGGCTAGCGGGAGCCTCTGATACGCAGTATTTT.

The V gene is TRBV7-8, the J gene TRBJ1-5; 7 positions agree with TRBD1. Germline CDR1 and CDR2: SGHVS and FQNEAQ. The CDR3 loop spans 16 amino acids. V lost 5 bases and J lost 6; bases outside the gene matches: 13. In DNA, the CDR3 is TGTGCCAGCAGCCTTACCGGGGATGACAGGGCTCAGCCCCAGCATTTT. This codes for CASSLTGDDRAQPQHF.

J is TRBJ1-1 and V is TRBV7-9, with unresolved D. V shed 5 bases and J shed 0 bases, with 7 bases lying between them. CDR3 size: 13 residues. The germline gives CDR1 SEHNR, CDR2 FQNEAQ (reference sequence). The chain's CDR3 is CASSTSLNTEAFF. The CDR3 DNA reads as TGTGCCAGCAGCACCAGTTTGAACACTGAAGCTTTCTTT.

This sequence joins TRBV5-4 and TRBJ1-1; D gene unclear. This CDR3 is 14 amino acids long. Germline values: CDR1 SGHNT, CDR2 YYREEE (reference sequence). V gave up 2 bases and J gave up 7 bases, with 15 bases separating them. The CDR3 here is CASSFNTNPGEAFF. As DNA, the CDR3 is TGTGCCAGCAGCTTTAATACCAATCCGGGTGAAGCTTTCTTT.

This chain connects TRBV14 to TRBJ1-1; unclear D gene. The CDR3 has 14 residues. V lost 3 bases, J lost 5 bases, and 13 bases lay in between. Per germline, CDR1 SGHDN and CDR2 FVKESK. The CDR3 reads CASSHRTTVTEAFF. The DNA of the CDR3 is TGTGCCAGCAGCCATAGGACTACGGTTACTGAAGCTTTCTTT.

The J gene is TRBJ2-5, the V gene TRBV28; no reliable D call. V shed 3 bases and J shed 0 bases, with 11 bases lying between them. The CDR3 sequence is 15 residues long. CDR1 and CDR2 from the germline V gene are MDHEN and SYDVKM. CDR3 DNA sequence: TGTGCCAGCAGTTTGGGTGAGGAGTACCAAGAGACCCAGTACTTC. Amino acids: CASSLGEEYQETQYF. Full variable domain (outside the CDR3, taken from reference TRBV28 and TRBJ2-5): DVKVTQSSRYLVKRTGEKVFLECVQDMDHENMFWYRQDPGLGLRLIYFSYDVKMKEKGDIPEGYSVSREKKERFSLILESASTNQTSMYLCASSLGEEYQETQYFGPGTRLLVL.

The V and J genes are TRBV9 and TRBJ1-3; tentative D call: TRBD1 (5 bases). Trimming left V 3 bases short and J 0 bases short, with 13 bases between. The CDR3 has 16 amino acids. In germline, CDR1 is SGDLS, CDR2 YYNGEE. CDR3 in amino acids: CASSETRDYSGNTIYF. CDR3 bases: TGTGCCAGCAGCGAGACAAGGGACTACTCTGGAAACACCATATATTTT.

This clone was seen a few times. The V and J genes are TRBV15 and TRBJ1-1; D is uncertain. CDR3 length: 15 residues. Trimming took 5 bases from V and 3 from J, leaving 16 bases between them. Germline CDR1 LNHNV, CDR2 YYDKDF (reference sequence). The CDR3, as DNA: TGTGCCACCAGCGCGGGCAGAAGGGAGGACACTGAAGCTTTCTTT. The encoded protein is CATSAGRREDTEAFF. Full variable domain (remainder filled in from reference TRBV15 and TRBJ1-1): DAMVIQNPRYQVTQFGKPVTLSCSQTLNHNVMYWYQQKSSQAPKLLFHYYDKDFNNEADTPDNFQSRRPNTSFCFLDIRSPGLGDTAMYLCATSAGRREDTEAFFGQGTRLTVV.

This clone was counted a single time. The CDR3 sequence: CASSLYRVGTGELFF. Here the CDR3 DNA reads TGTGCCAGCAGCTTGTATAGGGTCGGCACCGGGGAGCTGTTTTTT. This chain uses TRBV5-6 with TRBJ2-2; D ambiguous. Per the germline V gene, CDR1 is SGHDT and CDR2 is YYEEEE. This CDR3 is 15 amino acids long. Trimming left V 1 base short and J 4 bases short, with 11 bases between.

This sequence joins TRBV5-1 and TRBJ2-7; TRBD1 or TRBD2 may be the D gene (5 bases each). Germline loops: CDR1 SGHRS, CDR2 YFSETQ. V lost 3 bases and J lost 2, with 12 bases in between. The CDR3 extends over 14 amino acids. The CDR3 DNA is TGCGCCAGCAGCTCGGGGACGGGGACCTACGAGCAGTACTTC. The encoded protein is CASSSGTGTYEQYF.

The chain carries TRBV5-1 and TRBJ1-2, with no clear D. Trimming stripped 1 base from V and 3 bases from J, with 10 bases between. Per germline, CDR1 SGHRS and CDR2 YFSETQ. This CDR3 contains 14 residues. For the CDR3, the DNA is TGCGCCAGCAGCTTGCGCGGCGGGGACTATGGCTACACCTTC. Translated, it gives CASSLRGGDYGYTF.

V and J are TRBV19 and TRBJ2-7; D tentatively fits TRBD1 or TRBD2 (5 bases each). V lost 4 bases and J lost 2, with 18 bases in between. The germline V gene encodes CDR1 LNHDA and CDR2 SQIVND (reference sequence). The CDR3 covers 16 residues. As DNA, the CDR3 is TGTGCCAGTAGTAAGAGGGGCGAGCTGATAGCCTACGAGCAGTACTTC. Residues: CASSKRGELIAYEQYF.

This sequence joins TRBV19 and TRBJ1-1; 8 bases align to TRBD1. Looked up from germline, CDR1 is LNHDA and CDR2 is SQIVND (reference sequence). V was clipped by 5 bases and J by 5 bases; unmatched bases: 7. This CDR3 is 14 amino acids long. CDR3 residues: CASSFDRGNTEAFF. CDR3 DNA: TGTGCCAGTAGTTTCGACAGGGGAAATACTGAAGCTTTCTTT.

This CDR3 reads CSGAGVWDSDEQFF. The CDR3, as DNA: TGCAGCGGGGCCGGGGTCTGGGATAGCGATGAGCAGTTCTTC. The V gene is TRBV29-1, the J gene TRBJ2-1, with D possibly matching TRBD2 (5 bases). The length of the CDR3 is 14 residues. Germline V gene data show CDR1 as SQVTM and CDR2 as ANQGSEA. V lost 7 bases and J 8 bases, leaving 21 bases between the germline ends.

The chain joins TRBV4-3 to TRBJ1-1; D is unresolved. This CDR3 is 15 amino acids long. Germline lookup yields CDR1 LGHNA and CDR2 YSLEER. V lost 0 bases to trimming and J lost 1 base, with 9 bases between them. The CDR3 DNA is TGCGCCAGCAGCCAAGATGGGGTGGCGAACACTGAAGCTTTCTTT. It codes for CASSQDGVANTEAFF.

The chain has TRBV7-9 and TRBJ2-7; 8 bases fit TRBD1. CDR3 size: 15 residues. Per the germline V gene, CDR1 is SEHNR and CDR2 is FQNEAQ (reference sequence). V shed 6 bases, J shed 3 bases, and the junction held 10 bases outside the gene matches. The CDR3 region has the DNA TGTGCCAGCAGTTTCCCGGACAGGGCAGGCTACGAGCAGTACTTC. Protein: CASSFPDRAGYEQYF.

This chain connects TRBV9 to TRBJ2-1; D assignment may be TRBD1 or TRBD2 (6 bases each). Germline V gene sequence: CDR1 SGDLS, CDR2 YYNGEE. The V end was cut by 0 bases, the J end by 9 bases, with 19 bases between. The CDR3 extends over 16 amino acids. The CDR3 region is CASSVGPNREVGEQFF. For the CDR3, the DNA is TGTGCCAGCAGCGTAGGCCCCAACAGGGAGGTCGGTGAGCAGTTCTTC.

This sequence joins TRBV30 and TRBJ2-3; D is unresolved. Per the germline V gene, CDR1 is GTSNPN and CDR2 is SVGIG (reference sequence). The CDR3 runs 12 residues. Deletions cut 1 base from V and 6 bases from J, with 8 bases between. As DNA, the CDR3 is TGTGCCTGGAGTGATTCGGCGGATACGCAGTATTTT. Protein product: CAWSDSADTQYF.

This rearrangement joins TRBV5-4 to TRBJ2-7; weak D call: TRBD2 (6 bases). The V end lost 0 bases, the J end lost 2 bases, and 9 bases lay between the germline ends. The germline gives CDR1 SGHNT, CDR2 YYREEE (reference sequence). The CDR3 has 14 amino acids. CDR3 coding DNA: TGTGCCAGCAGCTTGGCGGGGGTCGCCTACGAGCAGTACTTC. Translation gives CASSLAGVAYEQYF.

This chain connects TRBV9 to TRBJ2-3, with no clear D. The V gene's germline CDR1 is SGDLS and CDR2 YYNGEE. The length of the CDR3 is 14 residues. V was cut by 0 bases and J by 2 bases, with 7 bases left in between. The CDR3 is CASSVGRATDTQYF. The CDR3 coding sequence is TGTGCCAGCAGCGTAGGTCGGGCCACAGATACGCAGTATTTT.

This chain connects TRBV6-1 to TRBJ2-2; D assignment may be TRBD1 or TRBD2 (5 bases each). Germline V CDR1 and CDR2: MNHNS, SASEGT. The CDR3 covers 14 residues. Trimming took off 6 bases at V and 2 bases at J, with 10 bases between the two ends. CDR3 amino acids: CASRGDPNTGELFF. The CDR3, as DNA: TGTGCCAGCAGGGGGGATCCAAACACCGGGGAGCTGTTTTTT.

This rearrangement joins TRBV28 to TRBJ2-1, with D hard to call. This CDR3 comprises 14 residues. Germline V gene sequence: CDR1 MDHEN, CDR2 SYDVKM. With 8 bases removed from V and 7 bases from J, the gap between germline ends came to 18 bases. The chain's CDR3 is CASGLGPKVNEQFF. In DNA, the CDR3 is TGTGCCAGCGGCCTTGGCCCCAAGGTTAATGAGCAGTTCTTC.

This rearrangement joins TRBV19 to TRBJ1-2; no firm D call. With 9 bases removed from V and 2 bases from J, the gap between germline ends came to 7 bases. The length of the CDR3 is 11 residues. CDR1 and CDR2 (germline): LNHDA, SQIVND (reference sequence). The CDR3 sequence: CASRRNYGYTF. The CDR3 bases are TGTGCCAGCAGAAGGAACTATGGCTACACCTTC.

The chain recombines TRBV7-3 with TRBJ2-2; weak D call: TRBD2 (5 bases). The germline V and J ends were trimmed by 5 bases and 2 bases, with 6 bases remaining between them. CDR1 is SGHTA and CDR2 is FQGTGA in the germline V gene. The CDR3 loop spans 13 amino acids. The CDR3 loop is CASSGSNTGELFF. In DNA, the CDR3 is TGTGCCAGCAGCGGGAGCAACACCGGGGAGCTGTTTTTT.

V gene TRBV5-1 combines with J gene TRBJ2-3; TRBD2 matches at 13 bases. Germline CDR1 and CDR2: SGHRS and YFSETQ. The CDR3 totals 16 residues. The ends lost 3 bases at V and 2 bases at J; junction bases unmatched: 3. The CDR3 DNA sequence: TGCGCCAGCAGCTCCGGGACTAGCGGGGCCACAGATACGCAGTATTTT. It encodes CASSSGTSGATDTQYF.